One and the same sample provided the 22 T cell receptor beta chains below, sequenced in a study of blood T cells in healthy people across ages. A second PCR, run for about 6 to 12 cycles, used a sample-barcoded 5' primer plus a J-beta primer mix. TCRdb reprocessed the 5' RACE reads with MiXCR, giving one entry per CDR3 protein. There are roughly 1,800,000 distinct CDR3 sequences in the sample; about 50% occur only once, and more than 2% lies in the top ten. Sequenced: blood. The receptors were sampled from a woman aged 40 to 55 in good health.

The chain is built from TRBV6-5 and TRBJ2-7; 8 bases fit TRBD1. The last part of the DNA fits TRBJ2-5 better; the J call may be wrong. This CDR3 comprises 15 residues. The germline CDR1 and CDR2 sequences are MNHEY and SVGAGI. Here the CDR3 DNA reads TGTGCCAGCCGGGACAGGTCCCTCCCGGGGGAGACCCAGTACTTC. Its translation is CASRDRSLPGETQYF.

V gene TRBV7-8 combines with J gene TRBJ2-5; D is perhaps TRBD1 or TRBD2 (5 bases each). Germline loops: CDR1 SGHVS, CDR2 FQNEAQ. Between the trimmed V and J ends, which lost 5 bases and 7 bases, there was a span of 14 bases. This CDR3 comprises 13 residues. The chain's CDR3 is CASSPPGQPTQYF. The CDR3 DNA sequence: TGTGCCAGCAGCCCCCCGGGGCAGCCGACCCAGTACTTC.

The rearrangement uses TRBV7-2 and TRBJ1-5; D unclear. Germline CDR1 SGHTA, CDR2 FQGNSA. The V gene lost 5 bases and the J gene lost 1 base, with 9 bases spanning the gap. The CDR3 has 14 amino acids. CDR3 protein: CASSIGGSNQPQHF. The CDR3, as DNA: TGTGCCAGCAGCATTGGTGGGAGCAATCAGCCCCAGCATTTT.

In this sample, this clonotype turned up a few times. CDR3 DNA sequence: TGTGCCAGCAGCTTGACGGACAGGGGAACCTACGAGCAGTACTTC. Translated: CASSLTDRGTYEQYF. The chain couples TRBV7-9 to TRBJ2-7; TRBD1 matches at 9 bases. V dropped 3 bases and J dropped 2; count of bases not matched to a gene: 5. The V gene's germline CDR1 is SEHNR and CDR2 FQNEAQ (reference sequence). The length of the CDR3 is 15 residues.

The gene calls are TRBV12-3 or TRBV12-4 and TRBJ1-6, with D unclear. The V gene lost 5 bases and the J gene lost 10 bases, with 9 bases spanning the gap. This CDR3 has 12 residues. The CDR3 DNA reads TGTGCCAGCAGTCGCCAAGGGTCACCCCTCCACTTT. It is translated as CASSRQGSPLHF.

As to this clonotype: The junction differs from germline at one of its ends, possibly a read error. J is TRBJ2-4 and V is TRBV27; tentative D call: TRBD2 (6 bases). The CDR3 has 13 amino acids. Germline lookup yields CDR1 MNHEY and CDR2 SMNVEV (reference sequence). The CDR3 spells CASGLRGLNIQYF. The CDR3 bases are TGTGCCAGCGGTTTGAGGGGACTAAACATTCAGTACTTC.

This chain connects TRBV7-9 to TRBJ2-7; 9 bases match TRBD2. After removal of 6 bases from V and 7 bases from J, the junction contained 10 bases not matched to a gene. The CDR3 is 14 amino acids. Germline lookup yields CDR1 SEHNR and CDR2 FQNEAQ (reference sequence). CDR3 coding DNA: TGTGCCAGCAGAGGCGGGGGGGCCAGAGATGAGCAGTACTTC. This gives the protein CASRGGGARDEQYF.

This CDR3 reads CASSYSSTQYF. As DNA, the CDR3 is TGTGCCAGCAGTTATTCGAGTACGCAGTATTTT. The rearrangement uses TRBV6-6 and TRBJ2-3; D ambiguous. This CDR3 is built from 11 residues. Germline CDR1 is MNHNY and CDR2 is SVGAGI (reference sequence). V lost 3 bases and J lost 8, with 6 bases in between.

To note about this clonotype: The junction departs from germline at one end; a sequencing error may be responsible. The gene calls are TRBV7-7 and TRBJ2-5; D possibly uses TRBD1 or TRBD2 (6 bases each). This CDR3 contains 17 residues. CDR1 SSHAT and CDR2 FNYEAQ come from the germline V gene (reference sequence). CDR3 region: CASSQNSLIGGRETQYF. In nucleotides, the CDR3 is TGTGCTAGCAGCCAAAACTCGTTGATTGGGGGGCGTGAGACCCAGTACTTC.

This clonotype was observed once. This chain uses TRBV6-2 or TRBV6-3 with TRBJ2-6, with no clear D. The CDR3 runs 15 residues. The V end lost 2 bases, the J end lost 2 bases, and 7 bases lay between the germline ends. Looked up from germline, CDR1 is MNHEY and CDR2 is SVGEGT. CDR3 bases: TGTGCCAGCAGTTACGCGAGCACTGGGGCCAACGTCCTGACTTTC. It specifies CASSYASTGANVLTF.

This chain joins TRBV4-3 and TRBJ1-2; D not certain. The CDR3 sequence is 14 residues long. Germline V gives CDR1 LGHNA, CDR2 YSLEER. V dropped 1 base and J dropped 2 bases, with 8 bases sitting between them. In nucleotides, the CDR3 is TGCGCCAGCAGCCAAGTATTACAGAACTATGGCTACACCTTC. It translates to CASSQVLQNYGYTF.

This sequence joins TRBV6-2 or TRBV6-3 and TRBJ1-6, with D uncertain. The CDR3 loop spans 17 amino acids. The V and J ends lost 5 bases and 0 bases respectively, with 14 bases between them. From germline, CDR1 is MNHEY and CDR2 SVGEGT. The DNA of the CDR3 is TGTGCCAGCAGTCAATGGATGGCGAGCTCCTATAATTCACCCCTCCACTTT. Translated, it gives CASSQWMASSYNSPLHF.

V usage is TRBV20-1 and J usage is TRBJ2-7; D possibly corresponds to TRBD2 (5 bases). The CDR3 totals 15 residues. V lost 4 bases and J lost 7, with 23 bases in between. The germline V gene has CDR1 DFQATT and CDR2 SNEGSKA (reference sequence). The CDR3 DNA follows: TGCAGTGCTACGGTCCAAGGCGGGCCGTTACTAGAGCAGTACTTC. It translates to CSATVQGGPLLEQYF.

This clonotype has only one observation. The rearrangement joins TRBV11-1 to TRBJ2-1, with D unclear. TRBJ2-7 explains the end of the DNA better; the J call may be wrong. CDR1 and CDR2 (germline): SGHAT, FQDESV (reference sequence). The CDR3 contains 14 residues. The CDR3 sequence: CASSFTTSYNEQYF. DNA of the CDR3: TGTGCCAGCAGCTTTACTACATCCTACAATGAGCAGTACTTC.

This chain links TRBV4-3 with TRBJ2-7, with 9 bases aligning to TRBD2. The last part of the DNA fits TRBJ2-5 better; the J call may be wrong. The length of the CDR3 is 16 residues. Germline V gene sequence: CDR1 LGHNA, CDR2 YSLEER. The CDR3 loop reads CASSQRSGGREETQYF. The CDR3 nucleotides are TGCGCCAGCAGCCAACGGAGCGGGGGGCGGGAAGAGACCCAGTACTTC.

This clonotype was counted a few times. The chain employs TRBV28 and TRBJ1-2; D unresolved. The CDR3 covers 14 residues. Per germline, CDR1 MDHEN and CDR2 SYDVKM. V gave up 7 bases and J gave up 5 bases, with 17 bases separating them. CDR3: CASTDPSLGYGYTF. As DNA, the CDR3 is TGTGCCAGCACCGACCCATCTTTAGGGTATGGCTACACCTTC.

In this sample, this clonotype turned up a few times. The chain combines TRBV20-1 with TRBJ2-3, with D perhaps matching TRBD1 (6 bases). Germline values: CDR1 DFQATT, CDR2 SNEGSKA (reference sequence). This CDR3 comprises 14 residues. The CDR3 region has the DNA TGCAGCCAAACCCAGGGGTTCCGCACAGATACGCAGTATTTT. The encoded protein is CSQTQGFRTDTQYF.

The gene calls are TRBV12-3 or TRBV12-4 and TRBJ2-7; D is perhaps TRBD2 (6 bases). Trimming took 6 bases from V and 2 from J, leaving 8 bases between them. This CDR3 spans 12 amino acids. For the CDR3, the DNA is TGTGCCAGCAGATGGGGGGCCTACGAGCAGTACTTC. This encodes CASRWGAYEQYF.

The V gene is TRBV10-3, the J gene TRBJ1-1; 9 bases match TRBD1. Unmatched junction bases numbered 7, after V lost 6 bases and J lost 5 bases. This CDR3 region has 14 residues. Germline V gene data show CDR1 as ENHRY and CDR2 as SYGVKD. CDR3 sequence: CAIRTGGQWTEAFF. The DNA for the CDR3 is TGTGCCATCAGAACAGGGGGCCAATGGACTGAAGCTTTCTTT.

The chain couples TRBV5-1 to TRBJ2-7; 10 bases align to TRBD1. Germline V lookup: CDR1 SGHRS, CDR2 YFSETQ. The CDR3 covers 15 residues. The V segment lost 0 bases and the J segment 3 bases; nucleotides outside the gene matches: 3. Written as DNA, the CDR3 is TGCGCCAGCAGCTTGGCCGGGGACAGGGGCTACGAGCAGTACTTC. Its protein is CASSLAGDRGYEQYF.

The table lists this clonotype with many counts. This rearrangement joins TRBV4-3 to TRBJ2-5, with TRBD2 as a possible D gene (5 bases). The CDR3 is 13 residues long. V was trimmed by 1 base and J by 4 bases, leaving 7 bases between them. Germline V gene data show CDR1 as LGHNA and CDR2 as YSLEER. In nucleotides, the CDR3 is TGCGCCAGCAGCCAAGCGAGGGCAGAGACCCAGTACTTC. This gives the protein CASSQARAETQYF.

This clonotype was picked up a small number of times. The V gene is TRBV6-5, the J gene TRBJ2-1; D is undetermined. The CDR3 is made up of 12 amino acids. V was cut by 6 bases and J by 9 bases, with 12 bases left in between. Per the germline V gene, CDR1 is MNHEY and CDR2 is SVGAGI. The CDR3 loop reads CASSLPTGEQFF. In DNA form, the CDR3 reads TGTGCCAGCAGCTTACCAACGGGTGAGCAGTTCTTC.